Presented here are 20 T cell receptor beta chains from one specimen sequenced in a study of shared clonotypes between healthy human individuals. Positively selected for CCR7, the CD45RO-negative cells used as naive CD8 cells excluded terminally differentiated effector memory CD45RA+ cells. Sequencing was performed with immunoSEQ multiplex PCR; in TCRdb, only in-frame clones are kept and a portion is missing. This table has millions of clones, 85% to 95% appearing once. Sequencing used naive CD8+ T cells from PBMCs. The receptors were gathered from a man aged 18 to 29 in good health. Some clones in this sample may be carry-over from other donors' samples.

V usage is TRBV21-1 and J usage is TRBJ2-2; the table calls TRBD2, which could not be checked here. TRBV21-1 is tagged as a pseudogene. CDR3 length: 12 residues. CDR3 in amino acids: CAISCVTGELFF. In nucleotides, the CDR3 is TGTGCCATCTCCTGCGTCACCGGGGAGCTGTTTTTT.

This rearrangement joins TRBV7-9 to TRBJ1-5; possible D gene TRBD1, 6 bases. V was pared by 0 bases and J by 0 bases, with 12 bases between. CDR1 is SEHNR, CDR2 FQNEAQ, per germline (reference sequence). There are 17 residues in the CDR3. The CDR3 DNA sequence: TGTGCCAGCAGCTTAGCCGGCAGGGGTTATAGCAATCAGCCCCAGCATTTT. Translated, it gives CASSLAGRGYSNQPQHF.

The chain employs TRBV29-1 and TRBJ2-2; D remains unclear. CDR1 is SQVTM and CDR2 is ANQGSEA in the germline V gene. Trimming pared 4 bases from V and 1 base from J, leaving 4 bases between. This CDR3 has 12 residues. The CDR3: CSVVKNTGELFF. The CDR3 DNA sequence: TGCAGCGTTGTGAAGAACACCGGGGAGCTGTTTTTT.

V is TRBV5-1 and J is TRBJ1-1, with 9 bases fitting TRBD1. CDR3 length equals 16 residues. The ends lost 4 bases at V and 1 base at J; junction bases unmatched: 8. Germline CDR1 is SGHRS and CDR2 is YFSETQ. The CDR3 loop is CASSQWTGVPNTEAFF. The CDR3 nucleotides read TGCGCCAGCAGCCAATGGACAGGGGTACCGAACACTGAAGCTTTCTTT.

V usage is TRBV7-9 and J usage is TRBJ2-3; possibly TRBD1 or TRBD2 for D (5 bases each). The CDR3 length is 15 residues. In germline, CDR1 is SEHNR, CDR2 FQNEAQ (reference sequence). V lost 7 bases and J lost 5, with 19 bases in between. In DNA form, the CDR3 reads TGTGCCAGCACCTCACCGGGGACCCGCGGAGATACGCAGTATTTT. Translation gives CASTSPGTRGDTQYF.

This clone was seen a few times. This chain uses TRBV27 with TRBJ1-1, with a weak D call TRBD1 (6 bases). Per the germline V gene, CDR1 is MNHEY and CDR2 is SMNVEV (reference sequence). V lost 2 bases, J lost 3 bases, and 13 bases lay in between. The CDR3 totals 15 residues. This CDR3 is CASSLLLGADTEAFF. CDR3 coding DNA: TGTGCCAGCAGTTTACTTCTGGGGGCGGACACTGAAGCTTTCTTT.

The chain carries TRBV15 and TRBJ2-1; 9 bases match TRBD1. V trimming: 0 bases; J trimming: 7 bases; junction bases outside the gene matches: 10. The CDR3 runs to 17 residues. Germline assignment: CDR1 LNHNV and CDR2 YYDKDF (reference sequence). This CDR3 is CATSRDPRTGVGNEQFF. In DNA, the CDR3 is TGTGCCACCAGCAGAGATCCCCGGACAGGGGTAGGGAATGAGCAGTTCTTC.

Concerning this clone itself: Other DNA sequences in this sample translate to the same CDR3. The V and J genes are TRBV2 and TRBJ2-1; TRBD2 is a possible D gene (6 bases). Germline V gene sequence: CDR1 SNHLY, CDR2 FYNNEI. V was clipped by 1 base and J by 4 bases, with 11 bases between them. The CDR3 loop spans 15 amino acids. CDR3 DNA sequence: TGTGCCAGCAGTGAAGTGGGGAGGTCTTACAATGAGCAGTTCTTC. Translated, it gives CASSEVGRSYNEQFF.

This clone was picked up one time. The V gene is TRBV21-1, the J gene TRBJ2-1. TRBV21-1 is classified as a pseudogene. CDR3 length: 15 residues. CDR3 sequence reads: CASMVRGAHPNEQFF. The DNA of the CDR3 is TGTGCCAGCATGGTGAGGGGGGCACACCCCAATGAGCAGTTCTTC.

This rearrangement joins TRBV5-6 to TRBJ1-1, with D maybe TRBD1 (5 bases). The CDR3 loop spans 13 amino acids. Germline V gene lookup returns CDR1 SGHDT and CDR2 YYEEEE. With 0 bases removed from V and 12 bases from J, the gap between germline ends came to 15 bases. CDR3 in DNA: TGTGCCAGCAGCTTGGGAGGGAGAGGGGAAACTTTCTTT. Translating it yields CASSLGGRGETFF.

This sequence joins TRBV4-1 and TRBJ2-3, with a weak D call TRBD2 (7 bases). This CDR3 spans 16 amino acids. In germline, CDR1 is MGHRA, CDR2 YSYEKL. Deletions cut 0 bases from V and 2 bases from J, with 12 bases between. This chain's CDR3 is CASSQEGGGLTDTQYF. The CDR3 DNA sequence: TGCGCCAGCAGCCAAGAAGGGGGGGGGCTCACAGATACGCAGTATTTT.

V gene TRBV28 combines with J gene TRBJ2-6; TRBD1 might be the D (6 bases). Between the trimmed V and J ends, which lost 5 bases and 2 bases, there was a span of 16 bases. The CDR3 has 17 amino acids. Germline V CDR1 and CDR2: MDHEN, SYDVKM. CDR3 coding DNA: TGTGCCAGCAGTGTCCACCCTACAGGGACTGGGGCCAACGTCCTGACTTTC. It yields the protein CASSVHPTGTGANVLTF.

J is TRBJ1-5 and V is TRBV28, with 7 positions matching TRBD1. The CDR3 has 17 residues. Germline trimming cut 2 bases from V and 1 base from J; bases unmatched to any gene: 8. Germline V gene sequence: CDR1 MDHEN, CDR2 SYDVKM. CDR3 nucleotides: TGTGCCAGCAGTTTAAGAGGGGTGACAGGGAGCAATCAGCCCCAGCATTTT. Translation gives CASSLRGVTGSNQPQHF.

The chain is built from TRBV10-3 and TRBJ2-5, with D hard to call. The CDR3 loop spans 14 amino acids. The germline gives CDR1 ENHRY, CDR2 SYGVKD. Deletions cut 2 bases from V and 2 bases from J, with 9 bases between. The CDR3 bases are TGTGCCATCAGTGAGAGTAGGGTACAAGAGACCCAGTACTTC. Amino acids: CAISESRVQETQYF.

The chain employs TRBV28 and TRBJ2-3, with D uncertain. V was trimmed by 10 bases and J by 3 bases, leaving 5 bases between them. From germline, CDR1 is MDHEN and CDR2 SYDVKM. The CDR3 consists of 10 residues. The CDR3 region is CATLTDTQYF. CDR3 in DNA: TGTGCCACCCTAACAGATACGCAGTATTTT.

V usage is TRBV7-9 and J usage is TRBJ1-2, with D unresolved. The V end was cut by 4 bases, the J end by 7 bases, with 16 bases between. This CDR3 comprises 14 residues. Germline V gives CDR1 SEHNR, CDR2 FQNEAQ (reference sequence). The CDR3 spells CASSSQTGSAGYTF. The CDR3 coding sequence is TGTGCCAGCAGCTCCCAGACTGGGTCGGCTGGCTACACCTTC.

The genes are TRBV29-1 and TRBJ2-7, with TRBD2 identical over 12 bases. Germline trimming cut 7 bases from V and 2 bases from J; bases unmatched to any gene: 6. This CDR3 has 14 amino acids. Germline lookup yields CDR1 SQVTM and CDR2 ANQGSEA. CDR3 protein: CSALAGGPTYEQYF. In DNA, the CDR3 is TGCAGCGCGCTAGCGGGAGGGCCGACCTACGAGCAGTACTTC.

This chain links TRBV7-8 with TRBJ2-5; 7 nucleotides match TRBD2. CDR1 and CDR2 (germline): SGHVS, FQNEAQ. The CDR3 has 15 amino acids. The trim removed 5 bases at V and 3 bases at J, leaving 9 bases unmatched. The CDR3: CASSPPRETEETQYF. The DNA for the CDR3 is TGTGCCAGCAGCCCCCCGCGGGAGACAGAAGAGACCCAGTACTTC.

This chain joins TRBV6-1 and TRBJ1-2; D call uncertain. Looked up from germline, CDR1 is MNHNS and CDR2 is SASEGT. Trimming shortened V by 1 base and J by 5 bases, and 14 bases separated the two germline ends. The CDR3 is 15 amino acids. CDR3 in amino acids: CASSEGTASGYGYTF. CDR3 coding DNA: TGTGCCAGCAGTGAAGGCACAGCCTCTGGGTATGGCTACACCTTC.

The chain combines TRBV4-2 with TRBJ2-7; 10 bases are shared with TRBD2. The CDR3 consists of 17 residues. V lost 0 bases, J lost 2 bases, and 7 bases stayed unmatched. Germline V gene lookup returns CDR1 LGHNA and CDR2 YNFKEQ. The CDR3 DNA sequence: TGTGCCAGCAGCCAAGAGGTTGCGGGGACTAGCGCCTACGAGCAGTACTTC. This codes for CASSQEVAGTSAYEQYF.